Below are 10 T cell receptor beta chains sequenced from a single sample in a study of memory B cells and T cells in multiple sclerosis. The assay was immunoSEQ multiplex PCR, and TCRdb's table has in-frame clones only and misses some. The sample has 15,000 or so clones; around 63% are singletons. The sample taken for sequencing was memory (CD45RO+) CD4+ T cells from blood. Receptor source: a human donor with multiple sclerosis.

Written as DNA, the CDR3 is TGTGCCAGCAGCGTAGAGGGGCACTATGGCTACACCTTC. Translated: CASSVEGHYGYTF. This chain links TRBV9 with TRBJ1-2, with D possibly TRBD1 on 5 matching bases. Trimming removed 0 bases from V and 3 bases from J, with 6 bases in between. This CDR3 has 13 residues. CDR1 and CDR2 from the germline V gene are SGDLS and YYNGEE.

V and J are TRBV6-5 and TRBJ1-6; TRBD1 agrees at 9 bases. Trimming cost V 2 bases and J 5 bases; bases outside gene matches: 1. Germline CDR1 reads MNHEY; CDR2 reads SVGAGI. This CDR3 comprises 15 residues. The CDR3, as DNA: TGTGCCAGCAGTTACGGGACAGGGAATAATTCACCCCTCCACTTT. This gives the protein CASSYGTGNNSPLHF.

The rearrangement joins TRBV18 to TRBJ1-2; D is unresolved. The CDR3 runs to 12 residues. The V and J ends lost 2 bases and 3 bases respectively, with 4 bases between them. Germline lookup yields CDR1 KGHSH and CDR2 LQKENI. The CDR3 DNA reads TGTGCCAGCTCACCATCAGACTATGGCTACACCTTC. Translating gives CASSPSDYGYTF.

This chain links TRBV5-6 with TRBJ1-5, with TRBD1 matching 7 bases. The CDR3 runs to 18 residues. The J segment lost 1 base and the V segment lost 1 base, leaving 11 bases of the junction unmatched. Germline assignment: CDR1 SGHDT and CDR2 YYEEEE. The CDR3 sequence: CASSLKQGTGASNQPQHF. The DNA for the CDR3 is TGTGCCAGCAGCTTGAAACAGGGAACAGGGGCGAGCAATCAGCCCCAGCATTTT.

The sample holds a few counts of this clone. The CDR3 region has the DNA TGTGCCAGCAGCCGCGCCTCTCAGGCAAACTATGGCTACACCTTC. Translation gives CASSRASQANYGYTF. This rearrangement joins TRBV14 to TRBJ1-2; no firm D call. The CDR3 spans 15 residues. The germline gives CDR1 SGHDN, CDR2 FVKESK. V was trimmed by 4 bases and J by 2 bases, leaving 14 bases between them.

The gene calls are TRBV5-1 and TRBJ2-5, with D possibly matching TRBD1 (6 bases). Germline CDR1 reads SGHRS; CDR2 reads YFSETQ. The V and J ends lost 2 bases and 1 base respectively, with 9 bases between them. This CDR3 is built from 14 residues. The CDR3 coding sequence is TGCGCCAGCAGCTTAGGACAGTCCCAAGAGACCCAGTACTTC. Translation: CASSLGQSQETQYF.

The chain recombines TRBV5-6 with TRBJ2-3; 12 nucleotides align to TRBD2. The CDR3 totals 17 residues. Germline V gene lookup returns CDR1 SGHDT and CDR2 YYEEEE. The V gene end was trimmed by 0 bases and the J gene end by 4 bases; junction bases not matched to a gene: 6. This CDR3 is CASSLVLAGGKADTQYF. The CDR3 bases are TGTGCCAGCAGCTTGGTACTAGCGGGGGGAAAGGCAGATACGCAGTATTTT.

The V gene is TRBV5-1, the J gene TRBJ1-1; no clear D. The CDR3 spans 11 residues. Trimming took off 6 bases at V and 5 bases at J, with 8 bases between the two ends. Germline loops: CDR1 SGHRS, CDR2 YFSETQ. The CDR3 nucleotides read TGCGCCAGCAATTCGGGAACTGAAGCTTTCTTT. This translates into CASNSGTEAFF.

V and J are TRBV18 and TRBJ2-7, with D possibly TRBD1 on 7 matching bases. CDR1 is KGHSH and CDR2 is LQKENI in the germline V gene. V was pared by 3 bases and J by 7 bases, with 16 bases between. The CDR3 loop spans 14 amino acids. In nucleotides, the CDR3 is TGTGCCAGCTCACCCGGACAGGCTCGGGGGGAGCAGTACTTC. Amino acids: CASSPGQARGEQYF.

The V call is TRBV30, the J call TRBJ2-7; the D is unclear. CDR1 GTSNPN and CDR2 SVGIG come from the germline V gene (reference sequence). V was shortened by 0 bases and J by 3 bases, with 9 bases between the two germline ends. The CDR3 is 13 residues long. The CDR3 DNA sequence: TGTGCCTGGAGTGTGAACAATTTCTACGAGCAGTACTTC. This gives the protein CAWSVNNFYEQYF.